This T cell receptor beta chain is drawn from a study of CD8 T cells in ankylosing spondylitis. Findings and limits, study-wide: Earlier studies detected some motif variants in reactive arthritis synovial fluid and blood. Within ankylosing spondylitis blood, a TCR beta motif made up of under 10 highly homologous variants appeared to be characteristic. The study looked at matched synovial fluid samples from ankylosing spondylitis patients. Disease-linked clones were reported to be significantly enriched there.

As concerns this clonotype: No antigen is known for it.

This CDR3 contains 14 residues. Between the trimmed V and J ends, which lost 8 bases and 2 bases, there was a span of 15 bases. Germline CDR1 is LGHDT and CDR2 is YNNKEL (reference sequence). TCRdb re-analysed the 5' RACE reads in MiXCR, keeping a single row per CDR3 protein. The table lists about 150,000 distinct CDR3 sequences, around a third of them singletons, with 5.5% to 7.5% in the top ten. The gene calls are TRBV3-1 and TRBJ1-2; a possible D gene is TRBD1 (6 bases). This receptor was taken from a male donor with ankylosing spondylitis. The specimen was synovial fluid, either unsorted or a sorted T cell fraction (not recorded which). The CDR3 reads CASRFGGANYGYTF. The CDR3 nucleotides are TGTGCCAGCCGATTCGGGGGCGCCAACTATGGCTACACCTTC.